The next 23 T cell receptor beta chains were all read from a single sample in a study of identical twins. TCRdb used MiXCR to reprocess the 5' RACE reads, holding one entry per CDR3 protein. Here the sample spans around 1.7 million distinct CDR3 sequences, less than 35% being singletons. The sequenced material came from cord blood. These receptors originate from a newborn girl in good health.

This clonotype was observed many times. The chain combines TRBV29-1 with TRBJ2-7; 11 bases fit TRBD2. The CDR3 consists of 13 residues. The junction had 7 bases not matched to a gene; V was cut back by 6 bases and J by 6 bases. The germline gives CDR1 SQVTM, CDR2 ANQGSEA. CDR3 DNA: TGCAGCGTCCTACTAGCGGGAGAGATCGAGCAGTACTTC. Its protein product is CSVLLAGEIEQYF.

The genes are TRBV6-5 and TRBJ2-3; D remains unclear. This CDR3 is 14 amino acids long. Germline lookup yields CDR1 MNHEY and CDR2 SVGAGI. V lost 8 bases and J lost 2, with 14 bases in between. Written as DNA, the CDR3 is TGTGCCAGCCGACGGGCTAGTGCCACAGATACGCAGTATTTT. Its translation: CASRRASATDTQYF.

The chain links TRBV10-3 to TRBJ2-7; D not resolved. The CDR3 length is 11 residues. V lost 8 bases and J 6 bases, leaving 11 bases between the germline ends. CDR1 is ENHRY and CDR2 is SYGVKD in the germline V gene. In DNA form, the CDR3 reads TGTGCCATCCTGGACGGGCGCGAGCAGTACTTC. As protein: CAILDGREQYF.

Here the CDR3 reads CASSQNQGLAGAGEQYF. DNA for the CDR3: TGTGCCAGCAGCCAGAATCAGGGACTAGCGGGAGCGGGCGAGCAGTACTTC. The genes are TRBV3-1 and TRBJ2-7; TRBD2 aligns across 14 bases. The germline CDR1 and CDR2 sequences are LGHDT and YNNKEL (reference sequence). J lost 6 bases, V lost 3 bases, and 10 bases had no gene match. This CDR3 is built from 17 residues.

The V and J genes are TRBV2 and TRBJ2-1, with a tentative D call TRBD1 (5 bases). The V gene lost 6 bases and the J gene lost 7 bases, with 13 bases spanning the gap. The CDR3 runs 13 residues. Germline CDR1 is SNHLY and CDR2 is FYNNEI. The CDR3: CASREPGKNEQFF. The CDR3 DNA reads as TGTGCCAGCAGGGAACCAGGGAAAAATGAGCAGTTCTTC.

For this clonotype: One end of the junction fails to match germline, which may point to a read error. The rearrangement joins TRBV12-3 or TRBV12-4 to TRBJ1-2; 11 nucleotides line up with TRBD1. The CDR3 has 14 residues. For the CDR3, the DNA is TGTGCCAGCAGCCAAGGACAGGGGGCAGGTGGCTACATCTTC. The encoded protein is CASSQGQGAGGYIF.

The J gene is TRBJ2-1, the V gene TRBV9; possibly TRBD1 or TRBD2 for D (5 bases each). Trimming shortened V by 4 bases and J by 9 bases, and 14 bases separated the two germline ends. CDR1 and CDR2 from the germline V gene are SGDLS and YYNGEE. The CDR3 loop spans 13 amino acids. The CDR3 here is CASSIYDGGEQFF. For the CDR3, the DNA is TGTGCCAGCAGCATCTACGATGGGGGTGAGCAGTTCTTC.

This rearrangement joins TRBV12-3 or TRBV12-4 to TRBJ2-3; perhaps TRBD2 as D (6 bases). V was shortened by 1 base and J by 1 base, with 15 bases between the two germline ends. The CDR3 loop spans 17 amino acids. CDR3 DNA sequence: TGTGCCAGCAGTTTAGACGAGTGGGGGGATGGCACAGATACGCAGTATTTT. Its translation is CASSLDEWGDGTDTQYF.

This clonotype showed up just a few times. The chain couples TRBV11-2 to TRBJ1-4, with a tentative D call TRBD1 (6 bases). The CDR3 has 14 amino acids. The ends were cut back, 2 bases at V and 8 bases at J, with 12 bases in the middle. Germline CDR1 reads SGHAT; CDR2 reads FQNNGV. This chain's CDR3 is CASSLPGGTEKLFF. The CDR3 DNA reads as TGTGCCAGCAGCTTACCGGGCGGGACAGAAAAACTGTTTTTT.

The chain combines TRBV5-1 with TRBJ2-7; TRBD1 matches 7 bases. Germline V gene data show CDR1 as SGHRS and CDR2 as YFSETQ. Unmatched junction bases numbered 12, after V lost 4 bases and J lost 2 bases. The CDR3 length is 16 residues. This CDR3 reads CASSLRQGIQAYEQYF. Here the CDR3 DNA reads TGCGCCAGCAGCCTCCGACAGGGAATTCAAGCCTACGAGCAGTACTTC.

This clonotype was seen ten or more times. The chain recombines TRBV21-1 with TRBJ1-2; the table names TRBD1, a call not compared with the DNA. TRBV21-1 counts as a pseudogene. The CDR3 runs 15 residues. The CDR3 spells CAIAGVLAVIYGYTF. CDR3 nucleotide sequence: TGTGCCATCGCAGGGGTTTTGGCGGTGATCTATGGCTACACCTTC.

The chain uses TRBV30 and TRBJ2-7; TRBD1 is a possible D gene (6 bases). V lost 5 bases and J 2 bases, leaving 10 bases between the germline ends. Germline V gene data show CDR1 as GTSNPN and CDR2 as SVGIG (reference sequence). The CDR3 has 12 amino acids. The CDR3 protein is CAWVDSTYEQYF. The CDR3 DNA reads as TGTGCCTGGGTGGACAGCACCTACGAGCAGTACTTC.

This clonotype came up a few times. The J gene is TRBJ1-2, the V gene TRBV5-8; 8 bases map to TRBD1. J was trimmed by 2 bases and V by 0 bases; bases with no gene match: 9. The germline gives CDR1 SGHTS, CDR2 YDEGEE. The CDR3 is 17 amino acids. The CDR3 sequence: CASSLAVNRGSNYGYTF. For the CDR3, the DNA is TGTGCCAGCAGCTTGGCCGTAAACAGGGGGAGCAACTATGGCTACACCTTC.

This chain joins TRBV15 and TRBJ2-5, with a tentative D call TRBD2 (6 bases). Germline values: CDR1 LNHNV, CDR2 YYDKDF (reference sequence). The ends were cut back, 1 base at V and 5 bases at J, with 14 bases in the middle. The CDR3 is made up of 15 amino acids. CDR3 DNA sequence: TGTGCCACCAGCAGAGTCATCGGGGGTAGTGAGACCCAGTACTTC. As protein: CATSRVIGGSETQYF.

As regards this clonotype: This clone may be a read error of a much larger clone one base away. The chain carries TRBV28 and TRBJ2-3; no clear D. The CDR3 has 12 residues. Per the germline V gene, CDR1 is MDHEN and CDR2 is SYDVKM. V was shortened by 7 bases and J by 2 bases, with 7 bases between the two germline ends. Written as DNA, the CDR3 is TGTGCCAGCACTTCCATCACAGATACGCAGTATTTT. As protein: CASTSITDTQYF.

The chain employs TRBV25-1 and TRBJ2-7, with 12 bases matching TRBD2. Germline loops: CDR1 MGHDK, CDR2 SYGVNS. The CDR3 totals 15 residues. After removal of 5 bases from V and 4 bases from J, the junction contained 6 bases not matched to a gene. The CDR3 sequence: CASSMTSGSGYEQYF. The DNA for the CDR3 is TGTGCCAGCAGTATGACTAGCGGGAGTGGGTACGAGCAGTACTTC.

This chain connects TRBV6-6 to TRBJ1-5; 9 bases fit TRBD1. Germline-derived CDR1 and CDR2 are MNHNY and SVGAGI (reference sequence). Trimming cost V 7 bases and J 3 bases; bases outside gene matches: 7. This CDR3 comprises 15 residues. DNA for the CDR3: TGTGCCAGCACCCGGACAGGGGAGGCCAATCAGCCCCAGCATTTT. Protein product: CASTRTGEANQPQHF.

This clonotype has a handful of counts. The chain is built from TRBV29-1 and TRBJ2-2, with 7 bases matching TRBD1. This CDR3 has 14 residues. Per germline, CDR1 SQVTM and CDR2 ANQGSEA. Losses at the gene ends were 7 bases for V and 0 bases for J; bases not matched to a gene: 5. DNA for the CDR3: TGCAGCGCTAAGGACAGGACGAACACCGGGGAGCTGTTTTTT. Protein: CSAKDRTNTGELFF.

V is TRBV5-1 and J is TRBJ2-1; 7 bases match TRBD2. Germline CDR1 SGHRS, CDR2 YFSETQ. The junction had 7 bases not matched to a gene; V was cut back by 7 bases and J by 3 bases. The CDR3 runs to 14 residues. Here the CDR3 DNA reads TGCGCCAGCTTCCGCAGCGGGGTCTACAATGAGCAGTTCTTC. Protein: CASFRSGVYNEQFF.

The chain carries TRBV20-1 and TRBJ2-7; 8 nucleotides align to TRBD1. Unmatched junction bases numbered 12, after V lost 6 bases and J lost 2 bases. In germline, CDR1 is DFQATT, CDR2 SNEGSKA (reference sequence). CDR3 length equals 15 residues. The CDR3 spells CSAQGTGLLTYEQYF. The CDR3 DNA follows: TGCAGTGCGCAGGGGACAGGATTATTAACCTACGAGCAGTACTTC.

The genes are TRBV5-1 and TRBJ2-5, with unresolved D. The length of the CDR3 is 14 residues. Deletions cut 4 bases from V and 7 bases from J, with 17 bases between. The germline CDR1 and CDR2 sequences are SGHRS and YFSETQ. The DNA for the CDR3 is TGCGCCAGCAGCCCTACTGGTTACTTCTGGACCCAGTACTTC. Its translation: CASSPTGYFWTQYF.

This chain links TRBV5-8 with TRBJ2-6; no firm D call. V was trimmed by 2 bases and J by 0 bases, leaving 12 bases between them. The CDR3 has 17 amino acids. The germline CDR1 and CDR2 sequences are SGHTS and YDEGEE. The CDR3 nucleotides are TGTGCCAGCAGCTTTACCGGGCCATACTCTGGGGCCAACGTCCTGACTTTC. This gives the protein CASSFTGPYSGANVLTF.

This clonotype was seen a few times. The rearrangement uses TRBV9 and TRBJ2-3; 8 bases are a match to TRBD2. The CDR3 runs 15 residues. Looked up from germline, CDR1 is SGDLS and CDR2 is YYNGEE. Trimming cost V 3 bases and J 7 bases; bases outside gene matches: 10. CDR3: CASSATGGATNTQYF. CDR3 nucleotides: TGTGCCAGCAGCGCCACGGGGGGGGCTACAAATACGCAGTATTTT.